This TCR beta chain was captured in a study of technical replicates of blood from a few donors. Produced via immunoSEQ multiplex PCR; TCRdb's table is partial and in-frame only. The sample carries tens of thousands of clones, around 96% recorded once. Only one count was recorded for this clone. The V gene lost 0 bases and the J gene lost 5 bases, with 4 bases spanning the gap. The CDR3 contains 12 residues. Germline loops: CDR1 ENHRY, CDR2 SYGVKD. This clonotype was sampled from a human donor in good health. Some clones in this sample may be carry-over from other donors' samples. Material for sequencing was PBMCs. This sequence joins TRBV10-3 and TRBJ1-2; D is unresolved. This CDR3 is CAISESGYGYTF. DNA for the CDR3: TGTGCCATCAGTGAGTCCGGGTATGGCTACACCTTC.